Below, 7 T cell receptor beta chains from the same sample are listed, as sequenced in a study of cytomegalovirus exposure and HLA in healthy donors. In the PCR, 60 Vbeta and 13 Jbeta primers were used. The table came from immunoSEQ multiplex PCR; TCRdb's copy has only in-frame clones and leaves some out. The table includes over 150,000 clones, around four fifths detected once. Input material: PBMCs. The receptors were sampled from a woman in her forties or fifties in good health and CMV-seropositive.

The chain joins TRBV6-5 to TRBJ2-7, with 9 bases matching TRBD1. The CDR3 length is 13 residues. Germline lookup yields CDR1 MNHEY and CDR2 SVGAGI. V dropped 6 bases and J dropped 6; count of bases not matched to a gene: 6. Here the CDR3 DNA reads TGTGCCAGCAGAGACAGGGGGTACGTCGAGCAGTACTTC. Its translation: CASRDRGYVEQYF.

The CDR3 is CASSLGKTSGTTYEQYF. In DNA, the CDR3 is TGCGCCAGCAGCTTGGGAAAGACTAGCGGGACAACCTACGAGCAGTACTTC. The chain recombines TRBV5-1 with TRBJ2-7; 11 positions match TRBD2. J was trimmed by 2 bases and V by 0 bases; bases with no gene match: 7. Germline loops: CDR1 SGHRS, CDR2 YFSETQ. The CDR3 length is 17 residues. Full variable domain (rest looked up from reference TRBV5-1 and TRBJ2-7): KAGVTQTPRYLIKTRGQQVTLSCSPISGHRSVSWYQQTPGQGLQFLFEYFSETQRNKGNFPGRFSGRQFSNSRSEMNVSTLELGDSALYLCASSLGKTSGTTYEQYFGPGTRLTVT.

The CDR3: CASSPTGGGEQYF. CDR3 nucleotides: TGTGCCAGCAGTCCCACAGGGGGAGGCGAGCAGTACTTC. The chain has TRBV6-5 and TRBJ2-7, with 8 positions matching TRBD1. The trim removed 5 bases at V and 6 bases at J, leaving 6 bases unmatched. CDR1 and CDR2 (germline): MNHEY, SVGAGI. The length of the CDR3 is 13 residues.

Details on this clone: Germline and junction disagree at one end, which may indicate a read error. The rearrangement joins TRBV10-3 to TRBJ1-3, with 7 bases matching TRBD1. Germline V lookup: CDR1 ENHRY, CDR2 SYGVKD. The CDR3 has 12 residues. CDR3: CAITTIAGTEGF. The CDR3 region has the DNA TGTGCCATCACCACTATCGCAGGGACAGAGGGATTT.

The rearrangement uses TRBV7-2 and TRBJ1-3; 7 bases align to TRBD1. J lost 13 bases, V lost 5 bases, and 5 bases had no gene match. This CDR3 region has 11 residues. The germline gives CDR1 SGHTA, CDR2 FQGNSA. This chain's CDR3 is CASSTRDRIYF. The CDR3, as DNA: TGTGCCAGCAGCACCCGGGACAGAATATATTTT.

CDR3 protein: CASSNGKVRGYGYTF. As DNA, the CDR3 is TGTGCCAGCAGTAACGGAAAGGTTCGAGGCTATGGCTACACCTTC. V is TRBV28 and J is TRBJ1-2; D gene ambiguous. V lost 5 bases, J lost 4 bases, and 17 bases lay in between. Germline CDR1 reads MDHEN; CDR2 reads SYDVKM. This CDR3 contains 15 residues.

The table lists this clone with a few counts. V usage is TRBV27 and J usage is TRBJ1-2, with a tentative D call TRBD1 (5 bases). The CDR3 length is 16 residues. Trimming removed 2 bases from V and 1 base from J, with 14 bases in between. Per germline, CDR1 MNHEY and CDR2 SMNVEV (reference sequence). The DNA of the CDR3 is TGTGCCAGCAGTTTAGCCGGGGGGGGTCGTAACTATGGCTACACCTTC. Translated: CASSLAGGGRNYGYTF.